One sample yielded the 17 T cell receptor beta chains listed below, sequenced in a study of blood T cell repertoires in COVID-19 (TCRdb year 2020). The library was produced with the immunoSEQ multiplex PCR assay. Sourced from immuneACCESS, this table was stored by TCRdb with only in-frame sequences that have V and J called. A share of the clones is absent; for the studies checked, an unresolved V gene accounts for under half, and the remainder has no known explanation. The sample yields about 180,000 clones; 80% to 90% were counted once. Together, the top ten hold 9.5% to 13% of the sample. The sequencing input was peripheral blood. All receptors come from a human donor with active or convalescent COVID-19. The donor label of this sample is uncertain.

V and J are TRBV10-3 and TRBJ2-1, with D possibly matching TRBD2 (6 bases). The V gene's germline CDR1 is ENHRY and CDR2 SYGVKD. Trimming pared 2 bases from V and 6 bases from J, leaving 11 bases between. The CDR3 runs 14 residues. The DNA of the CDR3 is TGTGCCATCAGTGAGGCCAGCGGGCCCAATGAGCAGTTCTTC. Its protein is CAISEASGPNEQFF.

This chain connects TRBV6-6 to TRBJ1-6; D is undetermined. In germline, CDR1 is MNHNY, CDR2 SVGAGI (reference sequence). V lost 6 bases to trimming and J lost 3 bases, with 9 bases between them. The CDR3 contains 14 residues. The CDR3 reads CASREGLYNSPLHF. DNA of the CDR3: TGTGCCAGCAGGGAGGGCCTCTATAATTCACCCCTCCACTTT.

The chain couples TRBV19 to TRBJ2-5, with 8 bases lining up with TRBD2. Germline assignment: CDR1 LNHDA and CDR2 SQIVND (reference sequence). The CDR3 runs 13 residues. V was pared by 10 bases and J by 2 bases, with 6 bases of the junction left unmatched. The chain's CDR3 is CATRLAPQETQYF. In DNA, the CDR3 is TGTGCCACCCGACTAGCGCCACAAGAGACCCAGTACTTC.

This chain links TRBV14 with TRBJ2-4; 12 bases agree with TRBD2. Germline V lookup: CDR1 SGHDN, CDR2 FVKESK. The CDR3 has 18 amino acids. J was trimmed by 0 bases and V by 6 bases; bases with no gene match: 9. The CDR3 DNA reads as TGTGCCAGCAGACCGGGACTAGCGGGTCTCTTAGCCAAAAACATTCAGTACTTC. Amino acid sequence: CASRPGLAGLLAKNIQYF.

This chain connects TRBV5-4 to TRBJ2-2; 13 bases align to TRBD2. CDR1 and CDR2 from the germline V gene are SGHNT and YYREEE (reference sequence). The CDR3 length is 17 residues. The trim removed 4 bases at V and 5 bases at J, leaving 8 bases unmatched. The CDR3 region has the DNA TGTGCCAGCAGCCCTCCCCCACTAGCGGGAGGGACCGGGGAGCTGTTTTTT. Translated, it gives CASSPPPLAGGTGELFF. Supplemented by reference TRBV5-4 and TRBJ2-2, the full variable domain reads ETGVTQSPTHLIKTRGQQVTLRCSSQSGHNTVSWYQQALGQGPQFIFQYYREEENGRGNFPPRFSGLQFPNYSSELNVNALELDDSALYLCASSPPPLAGGTGELFFGEGSRLTVL.

Written as DNA, the CDR3 is TGTGCCAGCAACCGGTTGGGAGACTATGGCTACACCTTC. It codes for CASNRLGDYGYTF. The gene calls are TRBV2 and TRBJ1-2; D remains unclear. In germline, CDR1 is SNHLY, CDR2 FYNNEI. Trimming took off 7 bases at V and 3 bases at J, with 12 bases between the two ends. The CDR3 loop spans 13 amino acids.

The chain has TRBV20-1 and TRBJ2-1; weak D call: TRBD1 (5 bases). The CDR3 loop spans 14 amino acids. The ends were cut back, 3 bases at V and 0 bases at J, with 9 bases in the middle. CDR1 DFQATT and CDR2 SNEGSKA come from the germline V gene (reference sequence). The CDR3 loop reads CSASQGPSYNEQFF. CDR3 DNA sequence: TGCAGTGCTAGTCAGGGTCCCTCCTACAATGAGCAGTTCTTC.

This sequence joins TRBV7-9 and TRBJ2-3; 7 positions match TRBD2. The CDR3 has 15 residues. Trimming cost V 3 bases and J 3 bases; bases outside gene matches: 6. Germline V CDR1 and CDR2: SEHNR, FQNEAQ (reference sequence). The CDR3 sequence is CASSFGLERTDTQYF. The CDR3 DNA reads TGTGCCAGCAGCTTCGGACTAGAGCGTACAGATACGCAGTATTTT. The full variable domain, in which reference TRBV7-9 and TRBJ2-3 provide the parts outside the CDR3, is DTGVSQNPRHKITKRGQNVTFRCDPISEHNRLYWYRQTLGQGPEFLTYFQNEAQLEKSRLLSDRFSAERPKGSFSTLEIQRTEQGDSAMYLCASSFGLERTDTQYFGPGTRLTVL.

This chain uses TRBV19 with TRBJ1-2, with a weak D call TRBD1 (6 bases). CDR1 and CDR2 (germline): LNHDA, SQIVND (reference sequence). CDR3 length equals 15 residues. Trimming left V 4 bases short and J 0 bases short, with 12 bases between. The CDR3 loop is CASSTVNRANYGYTF. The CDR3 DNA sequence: TGTGCCAGTAGTACGGTGAACAGGGCTAACTATGGCTACACCTTC.

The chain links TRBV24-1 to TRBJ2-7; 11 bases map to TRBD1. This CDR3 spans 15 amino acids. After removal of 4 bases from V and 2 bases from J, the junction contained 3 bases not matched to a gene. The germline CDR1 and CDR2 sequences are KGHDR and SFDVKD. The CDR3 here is CATSDTGQGAYEQYF. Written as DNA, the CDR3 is TGTGCCACCAGTGACACGGGACAGGGGGCCTACGAGCAGTACTTC.

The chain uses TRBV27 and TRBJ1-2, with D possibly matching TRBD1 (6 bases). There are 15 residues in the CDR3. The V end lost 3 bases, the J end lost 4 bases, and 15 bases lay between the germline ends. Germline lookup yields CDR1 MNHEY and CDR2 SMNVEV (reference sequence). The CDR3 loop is CASSFLSTGSYGYTF. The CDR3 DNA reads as TGTGCCAGCAGTTTCTTATCGACAGGCAGCTATGGCTACACCTTC.

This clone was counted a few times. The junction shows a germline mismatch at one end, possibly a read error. This CDR3 reads CASGLDRVRESF. In DNA form, the CDR3 reads TGTGCTAGTGGTTTGGACAGGGTTCGAGAGTCCTTC. The chain couples TRBV12-5 to TRBJ1-2; weak D call: TRBD1 (6 bases). CDR3 length equals 12 residues. The germline CDR1 and CDR2 sequences are LGHNT and FRNRAP.

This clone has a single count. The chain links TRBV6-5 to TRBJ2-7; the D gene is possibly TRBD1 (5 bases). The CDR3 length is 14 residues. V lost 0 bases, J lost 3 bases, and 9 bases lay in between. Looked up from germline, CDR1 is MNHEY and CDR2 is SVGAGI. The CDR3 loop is CASSYSNRIYEQYF. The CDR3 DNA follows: TGTGCCAGCAGTTACTCGAACAGGATCTACGAGCAGTACTTC.

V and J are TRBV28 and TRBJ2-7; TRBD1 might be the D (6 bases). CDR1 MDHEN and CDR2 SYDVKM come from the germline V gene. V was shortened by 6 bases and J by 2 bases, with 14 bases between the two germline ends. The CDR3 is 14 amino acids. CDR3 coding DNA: TGTGCCAGCAGCCTCACAGGGACCGCCTACGAGCAGTACTTC. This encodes CASSLTGTAYEQYF.

CDR3 sequence reads: CASFNEFSPLHF. The CDR3 DNA reads TGTGCCAGCTTCAATGAGTTTTCACCCCTCCACTTT. The chain employs TRBV2 and TRBJ1-6, with D hard to call. V was clipped by 8 bases and J by 9 bases, with 11 bases between them. CDR1 SNHLY and CDR2 FYNNEI come from the germline V gene. CDR3 length: 12 residues.

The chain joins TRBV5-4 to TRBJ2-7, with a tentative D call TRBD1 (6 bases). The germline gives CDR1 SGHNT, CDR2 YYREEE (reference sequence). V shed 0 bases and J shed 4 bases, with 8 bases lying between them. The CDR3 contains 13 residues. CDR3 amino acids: CASSLDGQYEQYF. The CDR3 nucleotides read TGTGCCAGCAGCTTGGACGGACAGTACGAGCAGTACTTC.

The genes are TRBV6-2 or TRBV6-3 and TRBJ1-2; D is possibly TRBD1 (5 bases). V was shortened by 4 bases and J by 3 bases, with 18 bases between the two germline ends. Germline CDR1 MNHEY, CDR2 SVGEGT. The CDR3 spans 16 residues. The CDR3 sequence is CASSSPVRGYDYGYTF. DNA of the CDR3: TGTGCCAGCAGTTCCCCTGTAAGGGGCTATGACTATGGCTACACCTTC.